These 7 T cell receptor beta chains share one sample of origin, sequenced in a study of CD8 T cells in ankylosing spondylitis. The antigens these receptors bind are not known. TCRdb reprocessed the 5' RACE reads via MiXCR and lists one record per CDR3 protein. The table lists 300,000 to 400,000 distinct CDR3 sequences, 20% to 25% of them singletons. Notes on the study in general: Blood of patients with ankylosing spondylitis appeared to be characterized by a TCR beta motif of 8 or 9 highly homologous variants.

Sample: blood, either unsorted or a sorted T cell fraction (not recorded which). The receptor source for this set is a male donor with ankylosing spondylitis.

This clonotype was counted only a few times. This rearrangement joins TRBV3-1 to TRBJ1-4, with 7 bases matching TRBD1. This CDR3 has 14 residues. The V gene's germline CDR1 is LGHDT and CDR2 YNNKEL (reference sequence). The V segment lost 3 bases and the J segment 9 bases; nucleotides outside the gene matches: 7. The CDR3 sequence is CASSQSPGQKKLFF. Here the CDR3 DNA reads TGTGCCAGCAGCCAGAGTCCGGGACAGAAAAAACTGTTTTTT.

The chain joins TRBV5-6 to TRBJ1-4, with 10 bases identical to TRBD1. CDR3 size: 14 residues. The V gene end was trimmed by 4 bases and the J gene end by 8 bases; junction bases not matched to a gene: 5. Germline V CDR1 and CDR2: SGHDT, YYEEEE. CDR3 residues: CASSGDRGREKLFF. The DNA for the CDR3 is TGTGCCAGCAGCGGGGACAGGGGAAGGGAAAAACTGTTTTTT.

This clonotype was recorded at least ten times. V and J are TRBV18 and TRBJ1-1; D unresolved. CDR3 size: 15 residues. With 3 bases removed from V and 3 bases from J, the gap between germline ends came to 14 bases. Germline V lookup: CDR1 KGHSH, CDR2 LQKENI. DNA of the CDR3: TGTGCCAGCTCACCCCCGTCCTCGGTTGACACTGAAGCTTTCTTT. Its translation: CASSPPSSVDTEAFF.

This clonotype was recorded at least ten times. The V and J genes are TRBV12-3 or TRBV12-4 and TRBJ2-7; D may be TRBD1 (5 bases). V was cut by 6 bases and J by 6 bases, with 12 bases left in between. CDR3 length: 12 residues. The CDR3 loop reads CASSKTRVEQYF. CDR3 coding DNA: TGTGCCAGCAGCAAGACCAGGGTCGAGCAGTACTTC.

The chain employs TRBV4-2 and TRBJ1-1; no reliable D call. There are 15 residues in the CDR3. Trimming shortened V by 3 bases and J by 1 base, and 12 bases separated the two germline ends. Looked up from germline, CDR1 is LGHNA and CDR2 is YNFKEQ. The CDR3 sequence is CASSQLRTANTEAFF. CDR3 nucleotide sequence: TGTGCCAGCAGCCAGTTAAGGACGGCGAACACTGAAGCTTTCTTT.

This clonotype was detected many times. The genes are TRBV5-1 and TRBJ2-6; D is unclear. CDR1 is SGHRS, CDR2 YFSETQ, per germline. The CDR3 totals 15 residues. With 2 bases removed from V and 4 bases from J, the gap between germline ends came to 10 bases. The CDR3 DNA reads as TGCGCCAGCAGCTTATCGGGTTCCGGGGCCAACGTCCTGACTTTC. This translates into CASSLSGSGANVLTF.

This clonotype was counted many times. The CDR3 region is CASSQDTSRNTIYF. The CDR3 DNA reads as TGCGCCAGCAGCCAAGATACAAGTAGAAACACCATATATTTT. The chain joins TRBV4-3 to TRBJ1-3; D unresolved. The germline CDR1 and CDR2 sequences are LGHNA and YSLEER. Trimming removed 0 bases from V and 5 bases from J, with 8 bases in between. This CDR3 is 14 amino acids long.